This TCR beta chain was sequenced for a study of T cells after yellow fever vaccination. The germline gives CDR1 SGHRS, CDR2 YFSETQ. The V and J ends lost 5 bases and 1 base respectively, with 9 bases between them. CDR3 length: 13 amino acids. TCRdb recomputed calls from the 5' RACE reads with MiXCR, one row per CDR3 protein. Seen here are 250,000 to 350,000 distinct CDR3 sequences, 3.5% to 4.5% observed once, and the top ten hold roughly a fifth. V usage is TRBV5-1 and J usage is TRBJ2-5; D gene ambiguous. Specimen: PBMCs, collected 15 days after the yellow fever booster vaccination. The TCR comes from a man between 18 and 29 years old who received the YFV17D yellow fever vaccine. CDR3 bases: TGCGCCAGCAGGTCCGATCCCCAAGAGACCCAGTACTTC. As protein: CASRSDPQETQYF.